The text below deals with one T cell receptor (beta chain). This table comes from immunoSEQ multiplex PCR, and its TCRdb copy is limited to in-frame clones, with some not included. The data contain 55,000 to 80,000 clones, about 75% of them singletons. This specimen comes from a study of memory CD4+ T cells and cytomegalovirus serostatus. Single viable CD3+CD4+CD8-CD45RO+ cells were sorted as the memory CD4+ T cells. Germline loops: CDR1 MDHEN, CDR2 SYDVKM. Trimming removed 4 bases from V and 4 bases from J, with 7 bases in between. This CDR3 spans 12 amino acids. Sequenced material: memory CD4+ T cells from blood. The V and J genes are TRBV28 and TRBJ1-2; D is unclear. The origin of this receptor is an adult in good health and CMV-seropositive. The CDR3 is CASSWGSYGYTF. The CDR3 nucleotides read TGTGCCAGCAGTTGGGGTTCCTATGGCTACACCTTC.